This TCR beta chain was recorded in a study of human T cells and chemical hapten exposure. Germline V CDR1 and CDR2: ENHRY, SYGVKD. The CDR3 contains 17 residues. After removal of 4 bases from V and 5 bases from J, the junction contained 12 bases not matched to a gene. Whole-study findings and limits: Among TCRs, those above 1 in 1000 frequency were unaffected by DPC sensitization.

The sample's time point: patch test 3, about 24 weeks after DPC sensitization. As for treatment: therapeutic diphenylcyclopropenone sensitization with weekly scalp DPC. From the RACE reads, TCRdb called clonotypes with MiXCR, one entry per CDR3 protein. The sample holds tens of thousands of distinct CDR3 sequences; 10% to 15% are singletons and the top ten take about 5.7%. This clonotype was seen a few times. The antigen is undetermined. This chain connects TRBV10-3 to TRBJ2-3, with TRBD2 matching over 10 bases. The starting material was whole blood, obtained in connection with sensitization to the hapten diphenylcyclopropenone (DPC). The sequence came from a woman aged 50 to 60 with alopecia areata. Some clones in this sample may be carry-over from other donors' samples. CDR3 DNA: TGTGCCATCAGTGCCACCTCCCTAGCGGGAGTTGAAGATACGCAGTATTTT. Its translation is CAISATSLAGVEDTQYF.